This record looks at one TCR beta chain sequence and its context. This CDR3 has 17 amino acids. CDR1 and CDR2 (germline): SGHRS, YFSETQ. After removal of 0 bases from V and 6 bases from J, the junction contained 7 bases not matched to a gene. None of the glioblastoma patients had an isocitrate dehydrogenase mutation. Blood PBMC samples: pre-vaccination, two weeks post third vaccination, and at tumor progression. This specimen comes from a study of glioma-infiltrating T cells after dendritic cell vaccination. Some clones are missing from TCRdb's copy, which holds only in-frame ones; the method was immunoSEQ multiplex PCR. This sample yields about 64,000 clones, of which 80% to 85% are seen a single time; about 9% belongs to the top ten.

The rearrangement uses TRBV5-1 and TRBJ2-7, with 15 bases aligning to TRBD2. This sequence was found in a human donor with glioblastoma. The starting material was blood, obtained before dendritic cell vaccination. CDR3 nucleotides: TGCGCCAGCAGCTTGGCCCCCGGGACTAGCGGGGGGACCGAGCAGTACTTC. Its translation is CASSLAPGTSGGTEQYF. Based on the CDR3 plus reference TRBV5-1 and TRBJ2-7, the full variable domain is KAGVTQTPRYLIKTRGQQVTLSCSPISGHRSVSWYQQTPGQGLQFLFEYFSETQRNKGNFPGRFSGRQFSNSRSEMNVSTLELGDSALYLCASSLAPGTSGGTEQYFGPGTRLTVT.